This is a list of T cell receptor beta chains from one sample in a study of T cells in Graves' hyperthyroidism and ophthalmopathy. MiXCR, run by TCRdb on the multiplex PCR reads, gives a single entry per CDR3 protein. The table records tens of thousands of distinct CDR3 sequences, about 49% of them present only once. Material for sequencing was blood. These receptors were taken from a woman aged 45-60 years with Graves' hyperthyroidism that later progressed to Graves' ophthalmopathy. The CDR3 runs from the conserved cysteine through the conserved F or W. A D gene is named only where the DNA matches it firmly. Not all rows give a size; the values are once, few, many and, for expanded clones, a class.

TRBV24-1,.,.,TRBJ1-1,CATSGGGALMNTEAFF,TGTGCCACCAGTGGGGGGGGGGCCCTTATGAACACTGAAGCTTTCTTT
TRBV20-1,.,.,TRBJ1-3,CSASREGNTIYF,TGCAGTGCTAGCCGGGAGGGAAACACCATATATTTT
TRBV20-1,.,.,TRBJ1-1,CSASSSGTNTEAFF,TGCAGTGCCAGCTCAAGCGGAACGAACACTGAAGCTTTCTTT
TRBV11-3,TRBD1,.,TRBJ2-7,CASSLGQGPTYEQYF,TGTGCCAGCAGCCTCGGACAGGGCCCTACCTACGAGCAGTACTTC
TRBV5-5,.,.,TRBJ2-7,CASSSQGSNYEQYF,TGTGCCAGCAGCTCACAGGGTAGCAACTACGAGCAGTACTTC
TRBV10-3,TRBD1,.,TRBJ2-5,CAIRTGGETQYF,TGTGCCATCAGGACAGGGGGTGAGACCCAGTACTTC
TRBV20-1,TRBD2,many,TRBJ2-5,CSGVGGRAETQYF,TGCAGTGGGGTTGGGGGGAGGGCCGAGACCCAGTACTTC
TRBV20-1,TRBD2,.,TRBJ2-7,CSARGGLAGTYEQYF,TGCAGTGCTAGAGGGGGACTAGCGGGGACCTACGAGCAGTACTTC
TRBV20-1,.,many,TRBJ1-2,CSATEPGGGSYGYTF,TGCAGTGCTACAGAACCCGGAGGAGGGAGCTATGGCTACACCTTC
TRBV6-6,.,.,TRBJ1-1,CVSRQQGPWAFF,TGTGTCAGCCGCCAGCAGGGGCCGTGGGCTTTCTTT
TRBV3-1,.,many,TRBJ2-5,CASSQFSGETQYF,TGTGCCAGCAGCCAGTTCAGTGGGGAGACCCAGTACTTC
TRBV5-4,.,many,TRBJ2-3,CASSPRVGGPGTDTQYF,TGTGCCAGCAGCCCTAGGGTAGGAGGGCCAGGGACAGATACGCAGTATTTT
TRBV19,.,.,TRBJ2-1,CASSIFSRESDEQFF,TGTGCCAGTAGTATTTTTTCCAGGGAAAGCGATGAGCAGTTCTTC
TRBV5-6,.,once,TRBJ2-7,CVGSPGSSYEQYF,TGTGTCGGCAGCCCAGGGAGCTCCTACGAGCAGTACTTC
TRBV6-5,TRBD2,many,TRBJ2-2,CASRLAENTGELFF,TGTGCCAGCAGACTAGCGGAAAACACCGGGGAGCTGTTTTTT
TRBV7-7,.,.,TRBJ2-1,CARDSLKRHEQFF,TGTGCTAGAGATTCACTTAAGAGGCATGAGCAGTTCTTC
TRBV20-1,.,many,TRBJ2-2,CSAVQGSTGELFF,TGCAGTGCCGTACAGGGTTCCACCGGGGAGCTGTTTTTT
TRBV20-1,TRBD1,many,TRBJ1-5,CSAPRQGGSGNQPQHF,TGCAGTGCTCCTCGACAGGGGGGAAGTGGTAATCAGCCCCAGCATTTT
TRBV5-5,.,many,TRBJ1-5,CASSVTDLYSNQPQHF,TGTGCCAGCAGCGTGACAGATCTCTATAGCAATCAGCCCCAGCATTTT
TRBV20-1,.,once,TRBJ1-1,CSAGTGGRGHRMNTEAFF,TGCAGTGCCGGAACTGGCGGGAGGGGACACAGAATGAACACTGAAGCTTTCTTT
TRBV10-3,.,.,TRBJ1-2,CAISSGSLDYGYTF,TGTGCCATCAGTTCCGGCAGCCTAGACTATGGCTACACCTTC
TRBV20-1,.,.,TRBJ1-2,CSAWTSGAGGYTF,TGCAGTGCGTGGACTAGCGGTGCCGGGGGCTACACCTTC
TRBV2,.,.,TRBJ2-7,CASSEGWGSPSYEQYF,TGTGCCAGCAGTGAAGGTTGGGGCAGCCCCTCCTACGAGCAGTACTTC